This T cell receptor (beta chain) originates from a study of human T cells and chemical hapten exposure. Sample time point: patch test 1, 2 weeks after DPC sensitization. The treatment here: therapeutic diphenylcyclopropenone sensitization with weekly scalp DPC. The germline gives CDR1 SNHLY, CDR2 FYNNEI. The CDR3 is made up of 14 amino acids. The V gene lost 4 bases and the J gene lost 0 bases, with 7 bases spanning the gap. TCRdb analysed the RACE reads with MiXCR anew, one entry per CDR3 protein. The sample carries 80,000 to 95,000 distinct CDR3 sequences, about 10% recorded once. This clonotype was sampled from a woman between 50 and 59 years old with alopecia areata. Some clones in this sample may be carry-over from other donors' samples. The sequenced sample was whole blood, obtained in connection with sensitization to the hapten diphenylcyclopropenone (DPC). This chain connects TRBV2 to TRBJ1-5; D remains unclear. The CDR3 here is CASSATNSNQPQHF. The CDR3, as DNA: TGTGCCAGCAGTGCTACGAATAGCAATCAGCCCCAGCATTTT.